This TCR beta chain was sequenced in a study of PD-L1 blockade in urothelial cancer (dated 2017 in TCRdb). Study-level background: Therapy was started at some point between 2013 and 2015 for all patients, and atezolizumab 1,200 mg was administered intravenously every 3 weeks. Pretreatment blood TCR-seq was available for about 27 patients, at least one posttreatment blood collection was obtained for about 24 patients, and tumor TCR-seq was available for about 24 patients. About 90% of the 29 patients were identified as males with urothelial cancer of bladder origin, and a prior smoking history was reported by 18 of 29 patients. Blood samples were analyzed at two time points: 3 weeks after treatment start (second dose) and 6 weeks after treatment start. The study was an exploratory multi-omic analysis of somatic, immune and clinical correlates of response to PD-L1 blockade with atezolizumab in urothelial cancer. An ECOG performance status of 0 or 1 was recorded for the patients, and 0 to 3 prior chemotherapy regimens had been received by the patients. A median of roughly 140,000 T cells and 80,000 to 100,000 unique TCRs was obtained from blood samples, and a median clonality of roughly 0.08 was observed. Durable clinical benefit meant progression-free survival longer than 6 months, and TCR features were also tested against progression-free and overall survival. Pretreatment tumor samples and matched peripheral blood, collected serially before and after atezolizumab treatment, underwent TCR sequencing. Whole exome sequencing and RNA sequencing of pretreatment tumors were performed alongside TCR sequencing in the same patients. About 10 patients reached durable clinical benefit, while around 19 patients did not. Study-wide findings and limitations: Because of the small sample size (n ≈ 30) and the many exploratory analyses performed, the results are intended to be regarded as hypothesis-generating. Patients with durable benefit showed greater expansion of tumor-associated TCR clones in peripheral blood 3 weeks after starting treatment (n ≈ 20, p = 0.022). Improved progression-free and overall survival was found to be associated with pretreatment peripheral blood TCR clonality below the median.

The junction carries 9 bases between V and J, which are trimmed by 2 bases and 5 bases respectively. The CDR3 covers 14 residues, taking in both the cysteine and the phenylalanine. Only the CDR3 DNA stays, 42 bases, in frame from base 1. The CDR1 and CDR2 encoded by the germline V gene are KGHSH and LQKENI. To estimate absolute template abundance from read counts, synthetic TCR analog templates were spiked into each PCR. TCRbeta CDR3 regions were amplified from genomic DNA with bias-controlled V and J gene primers using the immunoSEQ assay. Rearranged TCRbeta segments were sequenced at approximately 20X coverage. Under the source paper's analysis protocol: Sequencing errors were corrected by clustering, and CDR3s were annotated against IMGT so that V, D and J genes could be assigned. Downstream analyses used only productive TCRbeta rearrangements, leaving out any out-of-frame or stop-codon sequences. Clonality was computed as one minus Shannon entropy normalized by the log of the number of unique productive sequences. Clones differing between time points or between blood and tumor were identified using Fisher's exact test with Benjamini-Hochberg correction, with an adjusted p below 0.01 applied as the threshold. TCRdb took over this immuneACCESS table, retaining in-frame rearrangements with V and J assigned. Such tables are incomplete; in checked studies, under half of the missing clones stem from an unresolved V gene, and the remainder is unexplained. The V and J calls and clone size were taken over from that table, and D and trimming were inferred from the DNA. This sample has fewer than 40,000 clones in its table, and around 90% of those were observed once. The ten largest clones take up approximately 8.3% of the sample.

On this clone itself: Its recognized antigen is unknown. The input lacks base qualities; no much larger clone sits a single base away.

The cohort included about 30 patients with locally advanced or metastatic urothelial carcinoma who were treated at Memorial Sloan Kettering on a trial protocol. Peripheral blood mononuclear cells were collected from each patient pretreatment and during treatment, giving between 1 and 8 total time points per patient. The Qiagen DNeasy Blood extraction kit was used to purify genomic DNA from total PBMCs and tumor samples. PBMCs were collected pretreatment and during treatment, and were isolated and stored as previously described. The origin of this receptor is a man between 65 and 85 years old with urothelial cancer. Material: PBMCs, obtained around atezolizumab (anti-PD-L1) treatment. The sequence links TRBV18 to TRBJ1-4; the D segment could be TRBD1, given 5 matching bases. Read as DNA, the sequence is TGTGCCAGCTCACCAGGGGCAGGGAATGAAAAACTGTTTTTT. This codes for CASSPGAGNEKLFF.